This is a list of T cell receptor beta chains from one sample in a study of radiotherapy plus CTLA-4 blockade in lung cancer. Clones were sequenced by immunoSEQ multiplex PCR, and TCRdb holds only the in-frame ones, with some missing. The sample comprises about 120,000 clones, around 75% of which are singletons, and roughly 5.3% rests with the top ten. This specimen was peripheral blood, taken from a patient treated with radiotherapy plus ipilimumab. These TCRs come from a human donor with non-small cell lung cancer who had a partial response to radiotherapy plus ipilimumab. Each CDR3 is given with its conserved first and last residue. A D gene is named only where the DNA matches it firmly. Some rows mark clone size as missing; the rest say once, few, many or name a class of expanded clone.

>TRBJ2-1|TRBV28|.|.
CASSLSDPGEQFF
TGTGCCAGCAGCCTCAGTGACCCGGGGGAGCAGTTCTTC
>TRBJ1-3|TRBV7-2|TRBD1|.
CASSFRDSGNTIYF
TGTGCCAGCAGCTTCCGGGACAGCGGAAACACCATATATTTT
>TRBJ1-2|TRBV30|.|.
CAWRGTPSFYGYTF
TGTGCCTGGAGGGGGACACCATCGTTCTATGGCTACACCTTC
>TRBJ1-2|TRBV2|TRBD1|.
CASPWDRSTGYTF
TGTGCCAGCCCCTGGGACAGGTCCACTGGCTACACCTTC
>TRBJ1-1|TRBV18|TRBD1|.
CASSPRVPGQGGTEAFF
TGTGCCAGCTCACCACGGGTTCCGGGACAGGGAGGGACTGAAGCTTTCTTT
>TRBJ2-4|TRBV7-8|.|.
CASSLGDRRVAKNIQYF
TGTGCCAGCAGCTTAGGCGACAGGCGGGTGGCCAAAAACATTCAGTACTTC
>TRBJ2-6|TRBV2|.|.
CASTLSQAGANVLTF
TGTGCCAGCACCTTGTCACAGGCGGGGGCCAACGTCCTGACTTTC
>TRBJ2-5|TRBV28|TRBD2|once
CASRRGGETQYF
TGTGCCAGCAGGCGGGGGGGGGAGACCCAGTACTTC
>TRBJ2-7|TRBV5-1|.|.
CASSLVRGAKGEQYF
TGCGCCAGCAGCTTGGTCAGGGGGGCAAAGGGCGAGCAGTACTTC
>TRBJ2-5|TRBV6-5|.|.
CASSYSQTLQETQYF
TGTGCCAGCAGTTACTCGCAGACTCTGCAAGAGACCCAGTACTTC
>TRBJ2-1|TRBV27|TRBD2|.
CASDRLAGKKNEQFF
TGTGCCAGCGATCGGCTAGCGGGAAAGAAAAATGAGCAGTTCTTC
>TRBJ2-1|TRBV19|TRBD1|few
CASSMAGGAGNEQFF
TGTGCCAGTAGTATGGCAGGGGGCGCGGGCAATGAGCAGTTCTTC
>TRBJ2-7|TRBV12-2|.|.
CASRLEGNAYEQYF
TGTGCAAGTCGCTTAGAGGGGAACGCCTACGAGCAGTACTTC
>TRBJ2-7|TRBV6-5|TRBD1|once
CASSETGQTYEQYF
TGTGCCAGCAGTGAGACGGGACAGACCTACGAGCAGTACTTC
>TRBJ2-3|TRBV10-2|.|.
CASKLAEITDTQYF
TGCGCCAGCAAATTAGCGGAGATCACAGATACGCAGTATTTT
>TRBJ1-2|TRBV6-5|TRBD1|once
CASSYANRGNYGYTF
TGTGCCAGCAGTTACGCAAACAGGGGGAACTATGGCTACACCTTC
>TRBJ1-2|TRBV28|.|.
CASSSMGPDPYYGYTF
TGTGCCAGCAGTTCAATGGGGCCTGACCCCTACTATGGCTACACCTTC
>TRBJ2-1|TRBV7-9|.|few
CASSSHGNEQFF
TGTGCCAGCAGCTCGCACGGGAATGAGCAGTTCTTC
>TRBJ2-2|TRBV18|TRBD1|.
CASSPHQLRQGPSGELFF
TGTGCCAGCTCACCACACCAGTTGAGACAGGGCCCGTCCGGGGAGCTGTTTTTT
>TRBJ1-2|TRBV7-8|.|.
CASSLEVARLTNYGYTF
TGTGCCAGCAGCTTAGAAGTTGCCCGACTAACTAACTATGGCTACACCTTC
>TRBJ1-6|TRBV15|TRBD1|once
CATSTRDRGNSPLHF
TGTGCCACCAGCACGAGGGACAGGGGCAATTCACCCCTCCACTTT
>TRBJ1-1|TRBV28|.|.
CASSPLAGDTEAFF
TGTGCCAGCAGCCCGCTGGCAGGGGACACTGAAGCTTTCTTT
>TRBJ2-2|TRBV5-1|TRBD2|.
CASSLRAGGTGELFF
TGCGCCAGCAGCTTGCGAGCGGGAGGGACCGGGGAGCTGTTTTTT
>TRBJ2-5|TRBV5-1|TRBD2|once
CASSTGTSGKETQYF
TGCGCCAGCAGCACAGGGACTAGCGGCAAGGAGACCCAGTACTTC
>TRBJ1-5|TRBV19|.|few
CASSIDPDQPQHF
TGTGCCAGTAGTATAGATCCAGATCAGCCCCAGCATTTT
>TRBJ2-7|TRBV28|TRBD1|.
CASSSAPGTGYYEQYF
TGTGCCAGCAGCTCCGCCCCCGGGACAGGGTACTACGAGCAGTACTTC
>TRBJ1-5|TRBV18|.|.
CASSPNRDQPQHF
TGTGCCAGCTCACCTAACAGAGATCAGCCCCAGCATTTT
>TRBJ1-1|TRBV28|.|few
CASSLIGAEVEAFF
TGTGCCAGCAGTTTAATAGGGGCAGAAGTGGAAGCTTTCTTT
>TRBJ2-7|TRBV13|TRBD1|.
CASSSRDRGKSYEQYF
TGTGCCAGCAGCTCCCGGGACAGGGGGAAATCCTACGAGCAGTACTTC
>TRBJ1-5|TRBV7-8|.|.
CASSLMTPQEPQHF
TGTGCCAGCAGCTTAATGACCCCCCAGGAGCCCCAGCATTTT
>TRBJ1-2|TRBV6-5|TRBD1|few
CASSYPSDRNYYGYTF
TGTGCCAGCAGTTACCCTTCGGACAGGAATTACTATGGCTACACCTTC
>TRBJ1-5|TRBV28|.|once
CASSLYRGGFQPQHF
TGTGCCAGCAGTTTATATAGGGGGGGCTTTCAGCCCCAGCATTTT
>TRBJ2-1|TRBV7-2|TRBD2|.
CASSLGATSGRASEQFF
TGTGCCAGCAGCTTAGGGGCGACTAGCGGGAGGGCGAGTGAGCAGTTCTTC
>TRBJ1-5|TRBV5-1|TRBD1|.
CASSLGQGAGQPQHF
TGCGCCAGCAGCTTGGGTCAGGGGGCAGGTCAGCCCCAGCATTTT
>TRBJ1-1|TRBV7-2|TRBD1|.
CASSSGTGSASGTFF
TGTGCCAGCAGCTCCGGGACAGGGTCGGCTAGCGGGACTTTCTTT
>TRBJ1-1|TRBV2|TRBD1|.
CASTVGQGRTEAFF
TGTGCCAGCACGGTGGGACAGGGCCGAACTGAAGCTTTCTTT
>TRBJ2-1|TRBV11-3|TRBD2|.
CASSPGGSMSYNEQFF
TGTGCCAGCAGTCCCGGGGGGTCCATGTCCTACAATGAGCAGTTCTTC
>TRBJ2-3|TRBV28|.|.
CASSLTGSTDTQYF
TGTGCCAGCAGTTTAACGGGAAGCACAGATACGCAGTATTTT
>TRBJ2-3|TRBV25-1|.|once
CASSRQISTDTQYF
TGTGCCAGCAGTAGACAGATTAGCACAGATACGCAGTATTTT
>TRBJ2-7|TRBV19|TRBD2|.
CASSISGGMGEQYF
TGTGCCAGTAGTATTTCGGGAGGAATGGGCGAGCAGTACTTC
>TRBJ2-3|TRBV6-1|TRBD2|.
CASSDLGGDTQYF
TGTGCCAGCAGTGACCTCGGGGGGGATACGCAGTATTTT
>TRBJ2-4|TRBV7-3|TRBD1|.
CASSLTTIQGAKNIQYF
TGTGCCAGCAGCTTAACGACCATACAGGGGGCCAAAAACATTCAGTACTTC
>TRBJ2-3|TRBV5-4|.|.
CASSLDWEVTDTQYF
TGTGCCAGCAGCTTGGATTGGGAGGTCACAGATACGCAGTATTTT
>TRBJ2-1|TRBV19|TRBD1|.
CASSPGTDNRNEQFF
TGTGCCAGTAGTCCCGGGACAGATAATCGGAATGAGCAGTTCTTC
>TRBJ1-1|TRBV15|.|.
CATSREDKGQRGF
TGTGCCACCAGCAGAGAAGACAAGGGCCAAAGGGGGTTT
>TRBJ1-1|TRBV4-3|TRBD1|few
CASSQGYRGLGTEAFF
TGCGCCAGCAGCCAAGGATACAGGGGGCTCGGCACTGAAGCTTTCTTT
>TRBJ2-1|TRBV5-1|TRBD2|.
CASRELGLAGDKSYNEQFF
TGCGCCAGCAGGGAGCTAGGACTAGCGGGAGATAAGTCCTACAATGAGCAGTTCTTC
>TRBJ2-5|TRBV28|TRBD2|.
CASSVRAGGPGLRETQYF
TGTGCCAGCAGCGTAAGGGCGGGAGGGCCTGGGTTAAGGGAGACCCAGTACTTC
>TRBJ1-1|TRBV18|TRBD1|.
CASSARGRGAFF
TGTGCCAGCTCCGCCAGGGGGCGCGGAGCTTTCTTT
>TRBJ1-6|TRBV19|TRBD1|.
CASRGQGESPLHF
TGTGCCAGTAGGGGACAGGGGGAATCACCCCTCCACTTT